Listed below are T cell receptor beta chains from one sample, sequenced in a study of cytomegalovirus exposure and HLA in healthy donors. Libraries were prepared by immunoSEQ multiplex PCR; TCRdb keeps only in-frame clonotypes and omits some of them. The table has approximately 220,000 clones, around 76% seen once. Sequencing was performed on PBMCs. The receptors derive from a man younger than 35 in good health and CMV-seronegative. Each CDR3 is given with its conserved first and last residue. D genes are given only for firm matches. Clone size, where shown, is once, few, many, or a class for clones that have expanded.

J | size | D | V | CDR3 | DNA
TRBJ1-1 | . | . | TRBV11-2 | CASSSRAENTEAFF | TGTGCCAGCAGCTCGAGGGCAGAGAACACTGAAGCTTTCTTT
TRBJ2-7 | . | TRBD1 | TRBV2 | CASSEYGRTGKNEQYF | TGTGCCAGCAGTGAATACGGGCGGACAGGGAAGAACGAGCAGTACTTC
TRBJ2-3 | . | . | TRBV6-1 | CASSVVSGGASTDTQYF | TGTGCCAGCAGTGTCGTGAGTGGAGGGGCTAGCACAGATACGCAGTATTTT
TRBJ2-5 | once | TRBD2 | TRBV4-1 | CASSQVIAGGIQETQYF | TGCGCCAGCAGCCAAGTCATAGCGGGAGGGATCCAAGAGACCCAGTACTTC
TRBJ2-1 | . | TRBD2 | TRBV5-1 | CASYGTSGYNEQFF | TGCGCCAGCTACGGGACTAGCGGGTACAATGAGCAGTTCTTC
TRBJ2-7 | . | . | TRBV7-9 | CASSPGYRRDRSYEQYF | TGTGCCAGCAGCCCAGGATACAGGAGGGACCGCTCCTACGAGCAGTACTTC
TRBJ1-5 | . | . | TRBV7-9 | CASSPVNQPQHF | TGTGCCAGCAGCCCCGTAAATCAGCCCCAGCATTTT
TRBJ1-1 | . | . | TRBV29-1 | CSTQSGSNTEAFF | TGCAGCACGCAGTCGGGTTCAAACACTGAAGCTTTCTTT
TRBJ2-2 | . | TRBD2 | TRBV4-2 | CASSQDRPSGQNTGELFF | TGTGCCAGCAGCCAAGATCGCCCTAGCGGGCAGAACACCGGGGAGCTGTTTTTT
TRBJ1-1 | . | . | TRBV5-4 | CASSLTGFGAFF | TGTGCCAGCAGCCTTACAGGGTTTGGGGCTTTCTTT
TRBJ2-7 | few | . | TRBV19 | CASSIVRSSYEQYF | TGTGCCAGTAGTATAGTAAGGAGCTCCTACGAGCAGTACTTC
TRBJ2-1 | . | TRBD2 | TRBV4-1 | CASSRRLAGGHNIDNEQFF | TGCGCCAGCAGCCGGCGACTAGCGGGAGGGCATAATATCGACAATGAGCAGTTCTTC
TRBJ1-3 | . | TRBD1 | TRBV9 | CASSKGQGRNTIYF | TGTGCCAGCAGCAAGGGACAGGGAAGAAACACCATATATTTT
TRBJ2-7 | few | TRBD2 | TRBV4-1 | CASSQGGSSYEQYF | TGCGCCAGCAGCCAAGGCGGGAGCTCCTACGAGCAGTACTTC
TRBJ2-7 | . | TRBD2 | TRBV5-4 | CASSLVGGSYEQYF | TGTGCCAGCAGCTTGGTGGGGGGGTCCTACGAGCAGTACTTC
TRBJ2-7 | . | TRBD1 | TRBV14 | CASSQVGGTGFREQYF | TGTGCCAGCAGCCAAGTCGGCGGGACAGGGTTTCGCGAGCAGTACTTC
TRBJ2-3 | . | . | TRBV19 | CATTSGVRTDTQYF | TGTGCCACCACCTCGGGGGTGCGCACAGATACGCAGTATTTT
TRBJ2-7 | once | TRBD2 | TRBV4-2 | CASSQDNSASGAPEYF | TGTGCCAGCAGCCAAGATAATTCGGCTAGCGGAGCCCCTGAGTACTTC
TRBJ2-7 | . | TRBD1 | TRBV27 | CASSQHDRVRDEQYF | TGTGCCAGCAGCCAACACGACAGGGTACGGGACGAGCAGTACTTC
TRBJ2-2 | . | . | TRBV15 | CATSGGTHTGELFF | TGTGCCACCAGCGGCGGGACTCACACCGGGGAGCTGTTTTTT
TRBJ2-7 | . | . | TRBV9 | CASSSAYEQYF | TGTGCCAGCAGCTCAGCCTACGAGCAGTACTTC
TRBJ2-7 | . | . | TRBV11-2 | CASRRAYEQYF | TGTGCCAGCAGGCGGGCCTACGAGCAGTACTTC
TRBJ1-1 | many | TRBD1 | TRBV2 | CASYRDRGTEAFF | TGTGCCAGTTACCGGGACAGGGGCACTGAAGCTTTCTTT
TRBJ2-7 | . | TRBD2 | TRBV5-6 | CASTSAGGSSAYEQYF | TGTGCCAGCACATCCGCGGGGGGATCCAGCGCCTACGAGCAGTACTTC
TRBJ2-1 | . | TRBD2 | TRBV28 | CASSSPRTSLSRKVGEQFF | TGTGCCAGCAGTTCTCCTCGGACTAGCTTGTCCCGTAAGGTCGGTGAGCAGTTCTTC
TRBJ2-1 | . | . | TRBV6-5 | CASSASRGYNEQFF | TGTGCCAGCAGTGCCTCCCGAGGGTACAATGAGCAGTTCTTC
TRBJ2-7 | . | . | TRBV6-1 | CASTRTTWSSYEQYF | TGTGCCAGCACCCGGACAACCTGGAGCTCCTACGAGCAGTACTTC
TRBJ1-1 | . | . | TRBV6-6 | CASSYLSYEEAFF | TGTGCCAGCAGTTACCTCTCTTATGAGGAAGCTTTCTTT